Following are 22 T cell receptor beta chains from one sample sequenced in a study of PD-1 blockade in classical Hodgkin lymphoma. Relapse was seen in all patients after autologous stem cell transplantation, and brentuximab vedotin exposure was variable. Repertoires were generated with immunoSEQ multiplex PCR, while TCRdb's copy carries only in-frame clones and drops some. The sample has fewer than 90,000 clones; under 90% are singletons. This specimen was peripheral blood mononuclear cells (PBMCs), taken at baseline. These receptors all come from a human donor with classical Hodgkin lymphoma.

V usage is TRBV27 and J usage is TRBJ2-6, with D unclear. V was pared by 3 bases and J by 0 bases, with 12 bases between. Looked up from germline, CDR1 is MNHEY and CDR2 is SMNVEV (reference sequence). The CDR3 extends over 17 amino acids. CDR3 bases: TGTGCCAGCAGTTTTCGTCAGGTCCTCTCTGGGGCCAACGTCCTGACTTTC. Its protein product is CASSFRQVLSGANVLTF.

This clone came up once. The CDR3 region is CASSRTRDTQYF. The CDR3, as DNA: TGTGCCAGCAGCCGGACTCGGGATACGCAGTATTTT. J is TRBJ2-3 and V is TRBV14, with D maybe TRBD2 (5 bases). Germline V gene lookup returns CDR1 SGHDN and CDR2 FVKESK. V dropped 4 bases and J dropped 6 bases, with 8 bases sitting between them. CDR3 length: 12 residues. Complete variable domain (other parts from reference TRBV14 and TRBJ2-3): EAGVTQFPSHSVIEKGQTVTLRCDPISGHDNLYWYRRVMGKEIKFLLHFVKESKQDESGMPNNRFLAERTGGTYSTLKVQPAELEDSGVYFCASSRTRDTQYFGPGTRLTVL.

The chain combines TRBV7-6 with TRBJ1-1; D is uncertain. V was trimmed by 2 bases and J by 4 bases, leaving 11 bases between them. The germline V gene encodes CDR1 SGHVS and CDR2 FNYEAQ. The CDR3 consists of 14 residues. The CDR3 protein is CASSLQALSTEAFF. For the CDR3, the DNA is TGTGCCAGCAGCTTACAGGCCTTGAGCACTGAAGCTTTCTTT.

The CDR3 nucleotides are TGTGCCAGCAGCCAAGTGCGGGGGGGGCATGAGCAGTTCTTC. It yields the protein CASSQVRGGHEQFF. The rearrangement links TRBV14 to TRBJ2-1; 9 nucleotides agree with TRBD2. The junction had 3 bases not matched to a gene; V was cut back by 1 base and J by 8 bases. The CDR3 consists of 14 residues. The V gene's germline CDR1 is SGHDN and CDR2 FVKESK.

This clone was recorded a few times. The CDR3 protein is CASSDGYYGYTF. DNA for the CDR3: TGTGCCAGCAGCGACGGCTACTATGGCTACACCTTC. The chain combines TRBV27 with TRBJ1-2, with unresolved D. CDR1 is MNHEY and CDR2 is SMNVEV in the germline V gene (reference sequence). The V end lost 6 bases, the J end lost 3 bases, and 8 bases lay between the germline ends. There are 12 residues in the CDR3.

The rearrangement uses TRBV7-6 and TRBJ2-7, with a tentative D call TRBD2 (7 bases). The CDR3 sequence is 14 residues long. Germline lookup yields CDR1 SGHVS and CDR2 FNYEAQ. V was trimmed by 5 bases and J by 4 bases, leaving 15 bases between them. This CDR3 reads CASSQRDKQYEQYF. For the CDR3, the DNA is TGTGCCAGCAGCCAGCGGGACAAACAATACGAGCAGTACTTC.

This rearrangement joins TRBV6-5 to TRBJ1-1; D unclear. This CDR3 contains 13 residues. The V gene's germline CDR1 is MNHEY and CDR2 SVGAGI. V lost 2 bases and J lost 7, with 11 bases in between. The CDR3 loop is CASSYQGRGEAFF. CDR3 DNA sequence: TGTGCCAGCAGTTACCAAGGTCGAGGTGAAGCTTTCTTT.

V and J are TRBV7-9 and TRBJ2-5, with 14 positions matching TRBD2. V trimming: 5 bases; J trimming: 6 bases; junction bases outside the gene matches: 8. The germline V gene encodes CDR1 SEHNR and CDR2 FQNEAQ (reference sequence). The CDR3 loop spans 16 amino acids. The CDR3 spells CASSDRTSGRHKTQYF. The CDR3 DNA reads TGTGCCAGCAGCGACCGGACTAGCGGGAGGCACAAGACCCAGTACTTC.

The chain couples TRBV18 to TRBJ1-5; no clear D. This CDR3 region has 17 residues. Between the trimmed V and J ends, which lost 4 bases and 1 base, there was a span of 17 bases. Per germline, CDR1 KGHSH and CDR2 LQKENI. CDR3 sequence (DNA): TGTGCCAGCTCACTCTCCACCCCGGTTGGGAGCAATCAGCCCCAGCATTTT. This translates into CASSLSTPVGSNQPQHF.

In this sample, this clone turned up once. The rearrangement links TRBV5-1 to TRBJ1-2; D is unresolved. The CDR3 sequence is 13 residues long. Germline-derived CDR1 and CDR2 are SGHRS and YFSETQ. With 7 bases removed from V and 5 bases from J, the gap between germline ends came to 15 bases. The CDR3 spells CASQGPGPYGYTF. The CDR3 DNA sequence: TGCGCCAGCCAAGGGCCCGGGCCTTATGGCTACACCTTC. The full variable domain, rest sourced from reference TRBV5-1 and TRBJ1-2, is KAGVTQTPRYLIKTRGQQVTLSCSPISGHRSVSWYQQTPGQGLQFLFEYFSETQRNKGNFPGRFSGRQFSNSRSEMNVSTLELGDSALYLCASQGPGPYGYTFGSGTRLTVV.

The chain couples TRBV10-1 to TRBJ2-1; D not resolved. CDR1 WNHNN and CDR2 SYGVQD come from the germline V gene (reference sequence). This CDR3 has 11 residues. With 3 bases removed from V and 8 bases from J, the gap between germline ends came to 5 bases. CDR3 DNA sequence: TGCGCCAGCAGTGATCTCTATGAGCAGTTCTTC. Translating it yields CASSDLYEQFF.

This chain joins TRBV28 and TRBJ1-1; no definite D call. V lost 4 bases and J 0 bases, leaving 18 bases between the germline ends. This CDR3 is built from 17 residues. Germline lookup yields CDR1 MDHEN and CDR2 SYDVKM. The CDR3 nucleotides are TGTGCCAGCAGTTGGGTAATGGTCGGTCCTATGAACACTGAAGCTTTCTTT. This encodes CASSWVMVGPMNTEAFF.

This clone has more than one count but fewer than ten. The chain uses TRBV15 and TRBJ1-3; D uncertain. CDR3 length: 15 amino acids. Germline CDR1 and CDR2: LNHNV and YYDKDF (reference sequence). The ends were cut back, 0 bases at V and 0 bases at J, with 6 bases in the middle. CDR3 nucleotide sequence: TGTGCCACCAGCAGAGACATCGGCTCTGGAAACACCATATATTTT. Its protein product is CATSRDIGSGNTIYF.

This sequence joins TRBV4-2 and TRBJ2-7; 7 bases align to TRBD1. This CDR3 is built from 17 residues. After removal of 4 bases from V and 0 bases from J, the junction contained 12 bases not matched to a gene. Germline V gene sequence: CDR1 LGHNA, CDR2 YNFKEQ. The CDR3 here is CASSLEPDRRNSYEQYF. DNA of the CDR3: TGTGCCAGCAGCCTTGAACCGGACAGGAGGAACTCCTACGAGCAGTACTTC.

V is TRBV7-9 and J is TRBJ2-2; possibly TRBD2 for D (6 bases). V was trimmed by 4 bases and J by 1 base, leaving 10 bases between them. The CDR3 has 15 amino acids. Germline CDR1 and CDR2: SEHNR and FQNEAQ (reference sequence). CDR3 in amino acids: CASSSQGLNTGELFF. CDR3 DNA sequence: TGTGCCAGCAGCTCCCAGGGACTGAACACCGGGGAGCTGTTTTTT.

This chain uses TRBV2 with TRBJ1-2, with a possible D match to TRBD1 (5 bases). Germline-derived CDR1 and CDR2 are SNHLY and FYNNEI. V lost 2 bases and J 2 bases, leaving 6 bases between the germline ends. This CDR3 has 13 amino acids. The CDR3 protein is CASSERGNYGYTF. The CDR3 DNA reads TGTGCCAGCAGTGAAAGGGGAAACTATGGCTACACCTTC.

The chain joins TRBV28 to TRBJ1-1; tentatively, D is TRBD1 (5 bases). This CDR3 has 15 amino acids. The germline CDR1 and CDR2 sequences are MDHEN and SYDVKM. With 5 bases removed from V and 0 bases from J, the gap between germline ends came to 13 bases. DNA for the CDR3: TGTGCCAGCAGTCCCCACAGGCTAATGAACACTGAAGCTTTCTTT. This encodes CASSPHRLMNTEAFF.

The chain recombines TRBV29-1 with TRBJ2-7, with TRBD2 matching 13 bases. The length of the CDR3 is 15 residues. V trimming: 3 bases; J trimming: 6 bases; junction bases outside the gene matches: 8. Germline-derived CDR1 and CDR2 are SQVTM and ANQGSEA. CDR3 sequence reads: CSVDRWTSGSVEQYF. The CDR3 DNA reads TGCAGCGTTGATAGGTGGACTAGCGGGAGTGTCGAGCAGTACTTC.

This sequence joins TRBV7-6 and TRBJ2-7; no firm D call. CDR3 size: 16 residues. V was pared by 2 bases and J by 0 bases, with 14 bases between. CDR1 is SGHVS and CDR2 is FNYEAQ in the germline V gene. The CDR3 protein is CASSLSPDGLSYEQYF. The CDR3 DNA is TGTGCCAGCAGCTTATCCCCAGACGGTCTCTCCTACGAGCAGTACTTC. The full variable domain, in which reference TRBV7-6 and TRBJ2-7 provide the parts outside the CDR3, is GAGVSQSPRYKVTKRGQDVALRCDPISGHVSLYWYRQALGQGPEFLTYFNYEAQQDKSGLPNDRFSAERPEGSISTLTIQRTEQRDSAMYRCASSLSPDGLSYEQYFGPGTRLTVT.

The gene calls are TRBV11-2 and TRBJ2-7; tentatively, D is TRBD1 or TRBD2 (7 bases each). Germline CDR1 reads SGHAT; CDR2 reads FQNNGV. The CDR3 covers 17 residues. V gave up 5 bases and J gave up 0 bases, with 20 bases separating them. CDR3 bases: TGTGCCAGCAGCCAGGGGGAGGGCGGTCCGAGCTCCTACGAGCAGTACTTC. Amino acids: CASSQGEGGPSSYEQYF.

The V and J genes are TRBV19 and TRBJ2-1; D is unclear. CDR1 LNHDA and CDR2 SQIVND come from the germline V gene (reference sequence). V was cut by 7 bases and J by 6 bases, with 7 bases left in between. This CDR3 has 11 amino acids. DNA for the CDR3: TGTGCCAGTAAAGAAGGCAATGAGCAGTTCTTC. Its protein product is CASKEGNEQFF.

The chain has TRBV23-1 and TRBJ1-5; 7 nucleotides agree with TRBD1. TRBV23-1 counts as an open reading frame of uncertain function. The CDR3 length is 19 residues. The ends lost 2 bases at V and 2 bases at J; junction bases unmatched: 15. CDR3 sequence (DNA): TGCGCCAGCAGTCAAAACTGGGACAGCGCCGTTTGGGGCAATCAGCCCCAGCATTTT. It specifies CASSQNWDSAVWGNQPQHF.